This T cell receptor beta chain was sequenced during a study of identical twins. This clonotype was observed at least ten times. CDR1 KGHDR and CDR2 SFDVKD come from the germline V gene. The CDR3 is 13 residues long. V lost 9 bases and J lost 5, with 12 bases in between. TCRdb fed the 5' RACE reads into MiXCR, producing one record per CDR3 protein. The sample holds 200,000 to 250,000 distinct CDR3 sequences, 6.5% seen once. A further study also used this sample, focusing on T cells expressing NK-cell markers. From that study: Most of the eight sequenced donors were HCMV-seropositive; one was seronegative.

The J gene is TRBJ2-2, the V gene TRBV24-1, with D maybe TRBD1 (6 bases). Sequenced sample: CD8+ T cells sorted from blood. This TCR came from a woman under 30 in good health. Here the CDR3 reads CATLTGETGELFF. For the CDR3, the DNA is TGTGCCACCCTGACAGGCGAGACCGGGGAGCTGTTTTTT.